Below are 5 T cell receptor beta chains sequenced from a single sample in a study of shared clonotypes between healthy human individuals (dated by TCRdb to the early 2020s). Library generation was performed with the immunoSEQ multiplex PCR assay. Imported from immuneACCESS, the table was reduced by TCRdb to in-frame sequences with V and J called. These copies leave out some clones; in studies compared against another copy, an unresolved V gene accounts for under half, and the cause of the remainder is not known. Recorded for this sample are 2 million to 2.5 million clones; about 92% of them occurred a single time. The leading ten clones occupy under 0.45% of the sample. The source material was naive CD4+ T cells from PBMCs. The sample's cell subset or site label, in plain terms: CD45RA+ positively selected. The receptors stem from a man younger than 35 in good health. Some clones in this sample may be carry-over from other donors' samples.

The chain recombines TRBV21-1 with TRBJ2-3; whether TRBD1, the table's D call, matches the DNA was not checked. TRBV21-1 is listed as a pseudogene. This CDR3 region has 20 residues. The CDR3 sequence: CASSLRCSIWTTSSTDTQYF. The CDR3 nucleotides are TGTGCCAGCAGCCTCCGGTGCTCGATTTGGACAACTTCTAGCACAGATACGCAGTATTTT.

This clone has only one observation. The rearrangement joins TRBV5-4 to TRBJ2-7, with TRBD1 identical over 7 bases. Germline CDR1 reads SGHNT; CDR2 reads YYREEE (reference sequence). V lost 3 bases and J lost 2; bases outside the gene matches: 5. CDR3 size: 14 residues. The CDR3 nucleotides are TGTGCCAGCAGCTCTCGACAGGGTGCCTACGAGCAGTACTTC. Translating gives CASSSRQGAYEQYF.

This sequence joins TRBV2 and TRBJ1-3; 7 bases agree with TRBD1. J gave up 0 bases and V 4 bases, and 9 bases lay outside the gene matches. CDR3 size: 17 residues. CDR1 and CDR2 (germline): SNHLY, FYNNEI. DNA for the CDR3: TGTGCCAGCAGTGGGGGGCAGGGGGTCCACTCTGGAAACACCATATATTTT. This translates into CASSGGQGVHSGNTIYF. The full variable domain, in which reference TRBV2 and TRBJ1-3 provide the parts outside the CDR3, is EPEVTQTPSHQVTQMGQEVILRCVPISNHLYFYWYRQILGQKVEFLVSFYNNEISEKSEIFDDQFSVERPDGSNFTLKIRSTKLEDSAMYFCASSGGQGVHSGNTIYFGEGSWLTVV.

CDR3 region: CASSSGPSWQPQHF. CDR3 DNA: TGTGCCAGCAGTTCGGGACCTTCTTGGCAGCCCCAGCATTTT. The chain is built from TRBV27 and TRBJ1-5, with D possibly being TRBD1 (5 bases). Between the trimmed V and J ends, which lost 4 bases and 7 bases, there was a span of 14 bases. The CDR3 totals 14 residues. In germline, CDR1 is MNHEY, CDR2 SMNVEV (reference sequence).

The chain recombines TRBV5-8 with TRBJ2-5; 7 bases fit TRBD1. CDR1 SGHTS and CDR2 YDEGEE come from the germline V gene. The CDR3 runs to 15 residues. The ends lost 2 bases at V and 3 bases at J; junction bases unmatched: 7. The CDR3 DNA reads TGTGCCAGCAGCTTCTTTTCGACAGGGAAAGAGACCCAGTACTTC. Residues: CASSFFSTGKETQYF.